A selection of T cell receptor beta chains follows, all from one sample in a study of blood T cell repertoires in COVID-19. Generated by immunoSEQ multiplex PCR, the TCRdb table keeps only in-frame clones and is missing some. Of over 120,000 clones in the sample, more than 75% were seen once. Specimen: PBMCs or T cells enriched from blood (not recorded which). The origin of the receptors is a woman between 50 and 59 years old who had recovered from COVID-19. CDR3s include the opening cysteine and the closing phenylalanine or tryptophan. Each record gives: CDR3 length, V gene, J gene, CDR3 protein.

14	TRBV30	TRBJ1-1	CAWSVGTTNTEAFF
16	TRBV7-3	TRBJ2-1	CASSLNPGQVYNEQFF
15	TRBV5-5	TRBJ2-5	CASSPPPSEGETQYF
11	TRBV20-1	TRBJ2-1	CSAGTSYEQFF
15	TRBV28	TRBJ1-6	CASSLDGTGESPLHF
16	TRBV19	TRBJ1-5	CASSILGQGSNQPQHF
11	TRBV30	TRBJ2-7	CAWVGTLEQYF
13	TRBV3-1/TRBV3-2	TRBJ1-2	CASRNWTARGYTF
12	TRBV7-9	TRBJ1-2	CASNPVQGGYTF
15	TRBV19	TRBJ1-2	CASSMTGLVNYGYTF
15	TRBV27	TRBJ2-1	CASSLEGVGFDEQFF
15	TRBV28	TRBJ2-3	CASSSPGQGSDTQYF
16	TRBV7-9	TRBJ1-3	CASSSSGSLSGNTIYF
15	TRBV6-1	TRBJ1-1	CASSELEDSYTEAFF